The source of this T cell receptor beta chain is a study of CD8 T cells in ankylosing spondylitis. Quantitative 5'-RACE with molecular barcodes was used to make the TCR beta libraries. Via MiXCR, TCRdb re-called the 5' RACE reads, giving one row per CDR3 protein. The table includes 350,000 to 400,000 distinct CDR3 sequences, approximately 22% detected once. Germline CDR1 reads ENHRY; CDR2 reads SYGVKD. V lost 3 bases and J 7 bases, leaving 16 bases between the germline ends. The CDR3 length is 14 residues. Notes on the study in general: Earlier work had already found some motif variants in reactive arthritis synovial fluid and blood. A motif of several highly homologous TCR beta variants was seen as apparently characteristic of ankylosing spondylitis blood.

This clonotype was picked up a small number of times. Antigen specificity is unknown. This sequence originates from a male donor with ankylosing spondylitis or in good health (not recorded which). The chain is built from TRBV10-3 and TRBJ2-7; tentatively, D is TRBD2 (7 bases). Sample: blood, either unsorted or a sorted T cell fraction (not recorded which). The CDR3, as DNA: TGTGCCATCAGTGATCTGGACGGGGGGCGGGAGCAGTACTTC. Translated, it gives CAISDLDGGREQYF.